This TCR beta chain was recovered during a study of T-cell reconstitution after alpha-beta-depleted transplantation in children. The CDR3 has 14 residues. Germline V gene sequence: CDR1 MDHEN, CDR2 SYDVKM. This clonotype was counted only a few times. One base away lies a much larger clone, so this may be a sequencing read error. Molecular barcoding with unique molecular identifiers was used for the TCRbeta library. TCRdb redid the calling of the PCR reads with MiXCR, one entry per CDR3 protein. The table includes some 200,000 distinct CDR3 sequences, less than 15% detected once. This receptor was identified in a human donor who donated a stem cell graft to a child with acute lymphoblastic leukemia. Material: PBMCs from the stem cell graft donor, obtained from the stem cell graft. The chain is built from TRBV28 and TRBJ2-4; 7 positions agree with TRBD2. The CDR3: CASSPGGEENSQYF. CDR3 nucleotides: TGTGCCAGCAGCCCGGGGGGAGAAGAAAACAGTCAGTACTTC.